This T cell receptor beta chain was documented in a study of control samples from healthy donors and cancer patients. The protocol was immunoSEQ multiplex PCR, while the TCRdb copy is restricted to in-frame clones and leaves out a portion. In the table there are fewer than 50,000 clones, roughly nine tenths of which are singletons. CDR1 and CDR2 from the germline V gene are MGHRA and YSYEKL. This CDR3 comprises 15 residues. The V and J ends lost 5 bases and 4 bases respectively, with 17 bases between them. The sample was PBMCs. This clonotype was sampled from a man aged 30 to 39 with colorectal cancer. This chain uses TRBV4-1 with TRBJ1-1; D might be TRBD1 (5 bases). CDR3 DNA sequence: TGCGCCAGCAGCGAAGGGAGGGGCTTGAGCACTGAAGCTTTCTTT. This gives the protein CASSEGRGLSTEAFF.